The clone carrying this T cell receptor beta chain was observed a handful of times. Antigen: not known. This entry belongs to a study of T cells in narcolepsy. About the study: Patients with NT1 or NT2 and healthy control donors were enrolled.

The V gene end was trimmed by 4 bases and the J gene end by 2 bases; junction bases not matched to a gene: 6. The germline V gene has CDR1 SGHNT and CDR2 YYREEE (reference sequence). CDR3 length: 15 residues. Findings of the study overall: Autoreactive clone sequences were missing from some blood memory CD4+ repertoires. Healthy controls reportedly lacked the autoreactive clonotypes serially found in patients' blood. Same-patient CSF and blood CD4+ T cell clonotypes included HCRT-specific and TRIB2-specific autoreactive ones.

Method: immunoSEQ multiplex PCR; TCRdb's copy keeps in-frame clones and lacks some. The sample has about 32,000 clones; roughly 87% are singletons. The receptor comes from a human donor in good health. The specimen was memory (CD45RA-) CD4+ T cells from blood. V usage is TRBV5-4 and J usage is TRBJ2-5; 9 bases match TRBD2. CDR3 nucleotides: TGTGCCAGCAGCCTTACGCTAGCGGGGCAAGAGACCCAGTACTTC. This translates into CASSLTLAGQETQYF.